This TCR beta chain was found in a study of T cells in Graves' hyperthyroidism and ophthalmopathy. No ophthalmopathy progression within 18 months constituted stable Graves' hyperthyroidism. TCR beta CDR3 region amplification was performed from RNA transcripts. The study used the HTBI primer set for a first-round RT-PCR of the TCR CDR3. TCRdb fed the multiplex PCR reads into MiXCR, producing one record per CDR3 protein. The data show about 840,000 distinct CDR3 sequences, with 35% to 40% seen just once and about 9% held by the top ten. Deletions cut 6 bases from V and 4 bases from J, with 15 bases between. The CDR3 contains 13 residues. The V gene's germline CDR1 is SQVTM and CDR2 ANQGSEA. Findings and caveats of the study: Separating ophthalmopathy from stable hyperthyroidism was achieved by a 13 V-J model.

This clonotype was picked up many times. The antigen is undetermined. The chain combines TRBV29-1 with TRBJ1-1; no firm D call. The TCR was taken from a young man with Graves' hyperthyroidism. Material for sequencing was blood. CDR3 sequence: CSVRALSGTEAFF. Here the CDR3 DNA reads TGCAGCGTACGGGCCCTAAGCGGCACTGAAGCTTTCTTT.